This entry describes one T cell receptor (beta chain). CDR1 SGHAT and CDR2 FQNNGV come from the germline V gene. The CDR3 totals 11 residues. V lost 4 bases to trimming and J lost 5 bases, with 6 bases between them. Produced via immunoSEQ multiplex PCR; TCRdb's table is partial and in-frame only. The sample lists tens of thousands of clones, just under 85% seen once, with 3.4% in the top ten. These data come from a study of blood T cell repertoires in COVID-19. The sequenced sample was peripheral blood. The TCR comes from a man aged 50 or older with acute or convalescent COVID-19. V gene TRBV11-2 combines with J gene TRBJ2-7; no clear D gene. This CDR3 is CASSSFDEQYF. The CDR3 nucleotides are TGTGCCAGCAGCTCCTTCGACGAGCAGTACTTC. Based on the CDR3 plus reference TRBV11-2 and TRBJ2-7, the full variable domain is EAGVAQSPRYKIIEKRQSVAFWCNPISGHATLYWYQQILGQGPKLLIQFQNNGVVDDSQLPKDRFSAERLKGVDSTLKIQPAKLEDSAVYLCASSSFDEQYFGPGTRLTVT.